The subject of this entry is one TCR beta chain. UMI-labeled TRB cDNA libraries were prepared by 5' RACE. TCRdb reprocessed the 5' RACE reads, with one entry per CDR3 protein and no DNA. This table lists approximately 24,000 distinct CDR3 sequences. This sample is part of a study of CXCR3-negative and CXCR3-positive naive CD8 T cells. Study information: Each library held about 1.5 +/- 0.3 million TRB reads, some 130 million in total.

What was sequenced was naive CXCR3- CD8+ T cells from blood. Noted subset: CD45RO-CCR7+CD27+CD95- naive CD8+ T cells lacking CXCR3 (TNR3-). The clonotype comes from a human donor in good health. Some clones in this sample may be carry-over from other donors' samples.

The CDR3 loop is CASRPLAGYEQFF. The V gene is TRBV7-2, the J gene TRBJ2-1; the D call from TCRdb, TRBD1, cannot be confirmed without DNA. Germline CDR1 and CDR2: SGHTA and FQGNSA. The CDR3 length is 13 residues.